This T cell receptor (beta chain) was sequenced for a study of identical twins. Everyone who donated was a healthy Caucasian. A universal primer site was added by template switching, and unique molecular identifiers were carried by the cDNA. Each CDR3 protein gets one entry after TCRdb re-called the 5' RACE reads with MiXCR. The sample shows roughly 1,500,000 distinct CDR3 sequences, about 32% of them seen only once. The V end lost 8 bases, the J end lost 2 bases, and 17 bases lay between the germline ends. In germline, CDR1 is MNHEY, CDR2 SMNVEV (reference sequence). This CDR3 is built from 15 residues.

Material: cord blood. The TCR originated in a newborn girl in good health. V usage is TRBV27 and J usage is TRBJ2-3, with D perhaps given as TRBD1 or TRBD2 (5 bases each). The CDR3 DNA is TGTGCCAGCTACGCTTCTGGGGGTCTCACAGATACGCAGTATTTT. This codes for CASYASGGLTDTQYF.